This T cell receptor (beta chain) was recovered during a study of OX40 agonist ivuxolimab in advanced cancers. Study context: Patients undergoing dose escalation presented with hepatocellular carcinoma, melanoma, renal cell or head and neck cancer. From roughly 20 to 90 years was the age range, with a mean of around 60 years, and 65% to 90% were male.

Overall study findings and caveats: The mean number of expanded clones was higher in CD8+ T cells than in CD4+.

The CDR3 covers 16 residues. Germline CDR1 is MGHRA and CDR2 is YSYEKL. V lost 0 bases to trimming and J lost 1 base, with 13 bases between them. Clones were read by immunoSEQ multiplex PCR, and TCRdb kept only the in-frame ones, dropping some. The repertoire holds 76,000 or so clones, with roughly 93% as singletons. Anyone with autoimmune disease history or systemic immunosuppression was excluded. In regard to this clone: What it binds is not known.

This sequence originates from an adult with an advanced solid tumor such as melanoma, head and neck, liver or kidney cancer. The starting material was CD4+ or CD8+ T cells sorted from blood, obtained in a trial of the OX40 agonist ivuxolimab. V usage is TRBV4-1 and J usage is TRBJ2-7, with D possibly matching TRBD1 (5 bases). The CDR3 DNA is TGCGCCAGCAGCCAAGATGGGTCGCAGGGATCCTACGAGCAGTACTTC. It specifies CASSQDGSQGSYEQYF.